These 30 T cell receptor beta chains were all obtained from the same sample, sequenced in a study of blood T cells in healthy people across ages. Then a second PCR, running about 6 to 12 cycles, was carried out with a sample-barcoded 5' primer and a J-beta primer mix. TCRdb re-called the 5' RACE reads with MiXCR, one entry per CDR3 protein. Found here are almost 800,000 distinct CDR3 sequences, roughly 60% of them singletons; the top ten hold approximately 20%. Sequencing was carried out using blood. Receptors were obtained from a man in his thirties or forties in good health.

The J gene is TRBJ1-5, the V gene TRBV12-3 or TRBV12-4; no definite D call. The germline V and J ends were trimmed by 5 bases and 5 bases, with 10 bases remaining between them. This CDR3 comprises 13 residues. Here the CDR3 DNA reads TGTGCCAGCAGTCTACGGGTTGATCAGCCCCAGCATTTT. It is translated as CASSLRVDQPQHF.

The rearrangement links TRBV3-1 to TRBJ2-4; D is uncertain. The J call is in doubt because the DNA end fits TRBJ2-7 better. CDR3 length equals 16 residues. Germline CDR1 is LGHDT and CDR2 is YNNKEL (reference sequence). CDR3 sequence: CASSQEVGSSAYEQYF. CDR3 nucleotide sequence: TGTGCCAGCAGCCAAGAGGTTGGTAGCTCAGCCTACGAGCAGTACTTC.

A note on this clonotype: One end of the junction varies from germline; a read error may be responsible. This sequence joins TRBV3-1 and TRBJ2-1; a weak D match, TRBD2 (6 bases). The CDR3 runs to 15 residues. Germline V gene data show CDR1 as LGHDT and CDR2 as YNNKEL (reference sequence). The CDR3 sequence: CASNQDGGLYNEQFF. The CDR3 coding sequence is TGTGCCAGCAACCAAGATGGGGGGTTGTACAATGAGCAGTTCTTC.

The chain joins TRBV12-3 or TRBV12-4 to TRBJ2-4; D remains ambiguous. Judging by the DNA end, TRBJ2-7 fits better; the J call may be wrong. The CDR3 contains 15 residues. The CDR3 DNA reads TGTGCCAGCAGTTTGGGGTTAGGGTTAATCTACGAGCAGTACTTC. Translated, it gives CASSLGLGLIYEQYF.

The rearrangement links TRBV28 to TRBJ2-7; TRBD1 matches 8 bases. The ends lost 7 bases at V and 4 bases at J; junction bases unmatched: 3. Germline V gene sequence: CDR1 MDHEN, CDR2 SYDVKM. The CDR3 has 12 residues. The CDR3 loop reads CASTRQGYEQYF. Written as DNA, the CDR3 is TGTGCCAGCACACGACAGGGGTACGAGCAGTACTTC.

The CDR3 nucleotides read TGTGCCAGCAGTGGCGGGGTGGTCCACGAGCAGTACTTC. This translates into CASSGGVVHEQYF. The chain couples TRBV6-1 to TRBJ2-7; a weak D match, TRBD2 (6 bases). Germline CDR1 MNHNS, CDR2 SASEGT. With 4 bases removed from V and 5 bases from J, the gap between germline ends came to 12 bases. This CDR3 has 13 amino acids.

The rearrangement links TRBV11-2 to TRBJ1-2, with a tentative D call TRBD1 (5 bases). V was cut by 6 bases and J by 9 bases, with 14 bases left in between. This CDR3 region has 12 residues. Per germline, CDR1 SGHAT and CDR2 FQNNGV. The CDR3 is CASRRVGDSYTF. The CDR3 nucleotides are TGTGCCAGCAGGAGGGTAGGGGATAGCTACACCTTC.

Only a few counts were recorded for this clonotype. The chain links TRBV7-6 to TRBJ2-5; 7 bases fit TRBD1. Germline loops: CDR1 SGHVS, CDR2 FNYEAQ. The trim removed 1 base at V and 4 bases at J, leaving 6 bases unmatched. This CDR3 has 15 amino acids. In DNA, the CDR3 is TGTGCCAGCAGCTTAGTATCACAGGGGAGAGAGACCCAGTACTTC. This translates into CASSLVSQGRETQYF.

In the case of this clonotype: Sequence at one end of the junction differs from germline and may be a read error. This chain joins TRBV29-1 and TRBJ2-4, with D possibly TRBD1 on 6 matching bases. The J call may be mistaken, given a closer DNA end match to TRBJ2-5. There are 16 residues in the CDR3. Germline assignment: CDR1 SQVTM and CDR2 ANQGSEA. This chain's CDR3 is CSVKDTGTRLQETQYF. CDR3 nucleotides: TGCAGCGTTAAAGATACCGGGACAAGGCTCCAAGAGACCCAGTACTTC.

DNA of the CDR3: TGCAGTGCTAGAGACGGGACCACCTACGAGCAGTACTTC. It yields the protein CSARDGTTYEQYF. This chain connects TRBV20-1 to TRBJ2-5; D tentatively reads TRBD1 or TRBD2 (5 bases each). The DNA end is a closer match to TRBJ2-7, so the J assignment may be wrong. CDR1 is DFQATT, CDR2 SNEGSKA, per germline (reference sequence). The CDR3 spans 13 residues.

This chain uses TRBV9 with TRBJ2-3; no clear D gene. The CDR3 has 14 residues. The V and J ends lost 0 bases and 5 bases respectively, with 10 bases between them. Germline V CDR1 and CDR2: SGDLS, YYNGEE. The CDR3 sequence: CASSVATWGDTQYF. In DNA form, the CDR3 reads TGTGCCAGCAGCGTAGCTACTTGGGGAGATACGCAGTATTTT.

V usage is TRBV5-1 and J usage is TRBJ2-1; D is unclear. This CDR3 spans 13 amino acids. Germline V gene sequence: CDR1 SGHRS, CDR2 YFSETQ. The V end lost 7 bases, the J end lost 12 bases, and 20 bases lay between the germline ends. CDR3 residues: CASHLELDGVQFF. The CDR3 DNA follows: TGCGCCAGCCACCTGGAATTGGACGGCGTGCAGTTCTTC.

The sample holds one count of this clonotype. The chain employs TRBV7-6 and TRBJ2-3; 10 positions match TRBD2. Germline CDR1 reads SGHVS; CDR2 reads FNYEAQ. This CDR3 contains 16 residues. J gave up 4 bases and V 5 bases, and 9 bases lay outside the gene matches. CDR3 amino acids: CASSSRAGGGADTQYF. CDR3 DNA sequence: TGTGCCAGCAGCAGCAGAGCGGGAGGGGGGGCAGATACGCAGTATTTT. Supplemented by reference TRBV7-6 and TRBJ2-3, the full variable domain reads GAGVSQSPRYKVTKRGQDVALRCDPISGHVSLYWYRQALGQGPEFLTYFNYEAQQDKSGLPNDRFSAERPEGSISTLTIQRTEQRDSAMYRCASSSRAGGGADTQYFGPGTRLTVL.

The chain carries TRBV7-7 and TRBJ2-2; 13 bases line up with TRBD2. V trimming: 4 bases; J trimming: 8 bases; junction bases outside the gene matches: 7. CDR1 and CDR2 (germline): SSHAT, FNYEAQ (reference sequence). The CDR3 sequence is 16 residues long. The CDR3 loop is CASSSTSGGASGELFF. CDR3 in DNA: TGTGCCAGCAGCTCTACTAGCGGGGGGGCCTCGGGGGAGCTGTTTTTT.

CDR3 in amino acids: CASSQDRQTSYEQFF. The CDR3 DNA follows: TGCGCCAGCAGCCAAGATAGGCAGACTAGCTATGAGCAGTTCTTC. The rearrangement uses TRBV4-3 and TRBJ2-1; 7 bases are shared with TRBD2. The CDR3 is made up of 15 amino acids. V lost 0 bases, J lost 8 bases, and 7 bases stayed unmatched. The germline V gene encodes CDR1 LGHNA and CDR2 YSLEER.

The V and J genes are TRBV4-3 and TRBJ2-1; 10 bases are shared with TRBD2. V was pared by 0 bases and J by 7 bases, with 12 bases of the junction left unmatched. CDR3 length equals 18 residues. CDR1 is LGHNA, CDR2 YSLEER, per germline. The CDR3 DNA is TGCGCCAGCAGCCAAGATCGGGTAGGGACTAGCGCAAAAAATGAGCAGTTCTTC. Amino acid sequence: CASSQDRVGTSAKNEQFF.

V and J are TRBV5-1 and TRBJ2-7, with D possibly matching TRBD2 (5 bases). Germline loops: CDR1 SGHRS, CDR2 YFSETQ. V was trimmed by 4 bases and J by 0 bases, leaving 14 bases between them. CDR3 size: 15 residues. The CDR3 DNA is TGCGCCAGCAGCCCCGACGGGGAACCCTCCTACGAGCAGTACTTC. The encoded protein is CASSPDGEPSYEQYF.

The rearrangement uses TRBV28 and TRBJ2-3, with 11 bases fitting TRBD2. V was pared by 5 bases and J by 7 bases, with 11 bases of the junction left unmatched. The CDR3 runs 16 residues. The germline gives CDR1 MDHEN, CDR2 SYDVKM. CDR3 coding DNA: TGTGCCAGCAGTCGGGTCTTAGCGGGAGGGTCCAATACGCAGTATTTT. Encoded protein: CASSRVLAGGSNTQYF.

This chain joins TRBV29-1 and TRBJ2-3; tentatively, D is TRBD2 (5 bases). The CDR3 runs to 12 residues. The V end was cut by 6 bases, the J end by 4 bases, with 11 bases between. The V gene's germline CDR1 is SQVTM and CDR2 ANQGSEA. The DNA for the CDR3 is TGCAGCGTCGTACTGAGGGCAGATACGCAGTATTTT. Amino acid sequence: CSVVLRADTQYF.

The rearrangement uses TRBV4-2 and TRBJ2-3; D unresolved. CDR3 length: 13 amino acids. CDR1 is LGHNA and CDR2 is YNFKEQ in the germline V gene. The V gene lost 4 bases and the J gene lost 6 bases, with 11 bases spanning the gap. In nucleotides, the CDR3 is TGTGCCAGCAGCCCGATGACCGCCGATACGCAGTATTTT. Translation gives CASSPMTADTQYF.

J is TRBJ2-3 and V is TRBV20-1; 8 bases are shared with TRBD2. The CDR3 consists of 14 residues. The germline gives CDR1 DFQATT, CDR2 SNEGSKA (reference sequence). Unmatched junction bases numbered 8, after V lost 5 bases and J lost 4 bases. The chain's CDR3 is CSAASGSTADTQYF. As DNA, the CDR3 is TGCAGTGCTGCGAGCGGGAGTACCGCAGATACGCAGTATTTT.

This chain connects TRBV29-1 to TRBJ2-1; D ambiguous. With 7 bases removed from V and 7 bases from J, the gap between germline ends came to 17 bases. Germline CDR1 SQVTM, CDR2 ANQGSEA. CDR3 length equals 13 residues. The DNA for the CDR3 is TGCAGCGGGGCCAGATCGTTGGGGAATGAGCAGTTCTTC. Translation gives CSGARSLGNEQFF.

This clonotype appeared a few times. The gene calls are TRBV20-1 and TRBJ2-5; 10 bases map to TRBD2. Per germline, CDR1 DFQATT and CDR2 SNEGSKA (reference sequence). V lost 0 bases and J lost 5; bases outside the gene matches: 12. There are 17 residues in the CDR3. CDR3 residues: CSARDPQREGLVETQYF. CDR3 in DNA: TGCAGTGCTAGAGATCCCCAGCGGGAGGGCCTTGTCGAGACCCAGTACTTC.

Only one count was recorded for this clonotype. The genes are TRBV20-1 and TRBJ1-5, with TRBD1 matching over 8 bases. The CDR3 is 15 residues long. Germline trimming cut 4 bases from V and 3 bases from J; bases unmatched to any gene: 8. CDR1 is DFQATT, CDR2 SNEGSKA, per germline (reference sequence). The CDR3 sequence is CSANTRTGHNQPQHF. CDR3 nucleotides: TGCAGTGCTAACACGCGGACAGGGCACAATCAGCCCCAGCATTTT.

The chain joins TRBV4-1 to TRBJ1-2; no firm D call. The CDR3 consists of 17 residues. CDR1 is MGHRA, CDR2 YSYEKL, per germline. Between the trimmed V and J ends, which lost 0 bases and 4 bases, there was a span of 18 bases. The CDR3 DNA follows: TGCGCCAGCAGCCAAGATCCGCCAGTTTTCGGGCGCTATGGCTACACCTTC. Translated, it gives CASSQDPPVFGRYGYTF.

This clonotype appeared once. V gene TRBV5-1 combines with J gene TRBJ2-1, with 7 bases identical to TRBD2. Trimming took 5 bases from V and 4 from J; bases not matched to a gene: 6. The germline gives CDR1 SGHRS, CDR2 YFSETQ. The CDR3 extends over 14 amino acids. CDR3 sequence: CASRGLAVYNEQFF. Here the CDR3 DNA reads TGCGCCAGCAGAGGTCTAGCGGTATACAATGAGCAGTTCTTC.

The gene calls are TRBV20-1 and TRBJ2-7, with 11 nucleotides matching TRBD1. The last part of the DNA fits TRBJ2-5 better; the J call may be wrong. Germline values: CDR1 DFQATT, CDR2 SNEGSKA (reference sequence). The CDR3 has 14 amino acids. The CDR3 protein is CSAAGTGGLETQYF. The CDR3 nucleotides are TGCAGTGCCGCCGGGACAGGGGGGTTAGAGACCCAGTACTTC.

J is TRBJ2-5 and V is TRBV20-1; TRBD2 is a possible D gene (5 bases). The germline V gene has CDR1 DFQATT and CDR2 SNEGSKA (reference sequence). There are 13 residues in the CDR3. The V and J ends lost 5 bases and 4 bases respectively, with 14 bases between them. CDR3 sequence reads: CSAASLGRETQYF. The CDR3, as DNA: TGCAGTGCTGCCTCACTAGGACGAGAGACCCAGTACTTC.

The chain is built from TRBV29-1 and TRBJ2-5; 7 nucleotides agree with TRBD2. CDR1 SQVTM and CDR2 ANQGSEA come from the germline V gene. The J segment lost 3 bases and the V segment lost 5 bases, leaving 9 bases of the junction unmatched. The CDR3 contains 14 residues. The CDR3, as DNA: TGCAGCGTTCCCCAGCGGGATTCGAAAGAGACCCAGTACTTC. It yields the protein CSVPQRDSKETQYF.

The chain joins TRBV29-1 to TRBJ1-1; D gene unclear. V shed 0 bases and J shed 5 bases, with 10 bases lying between them. This CDR3 comprises 13 residues. Germline CDR1 is SQVTM and CDR2 is ANQGSEA. DNA of the CDR3: TGCAGCGTTGAAGAAGTCGTTAGTACTGAAGCTTTCTTT. This sequence encodes CSVEEVVSTEAFF.